The 28 T cell receptor beta chains below all came from one sample that was sequenced in a study of blood T cells in healthy people across ages. Combining a sample-barcoded 5' primer with a J-beta primer mix, a second PCR ran for about 7 to 11 cycles. TCRdb re-analysed the 5' RACE reads in MiXCR, keeping a single row per CDR3 protein. The sample records about 970,000 distinct CDR3 sequences, roughly 51% being singletons. The sequenced sample consisted of blood. Source of these receptors: a woman aged 55-75 years in good health.

The chain recombines TRBV27 with TRBJ2-3, with TRBD1 identical over 9 bases. V dropped 5 bases and J dropped 6; count of bases not matched to a gene: 18. The V gene's germline CDR1 is MNHEY and CDR2 SMNVEV (reference sequence). This CDR3 is 18 amino acids long. The CDR3 coding sequence is TGTGCCAGCAGTCACTTCCCGACAGGGGGGTATGGGGTGGATACGCAGTATTTT. It yields the protein CASSHFPTGGYGVDTQYF.

There are a few counts of this clonotype. The chain carries TRBV6-2 or TRBV6-3 and TRBJ1-2; D unresolved. The CDR3 spans 12 residues. Looked up from germline, CDR1 is MNHEY and CDR2 is SVGEGT. Trimming removed 8 bases from V and 3 bases from J, with 10 bases in between. CDR3 protein: CASAAGYYGYTF. The CDR3 nucleotides are TGTGCCAGCGCTGCCGGATACTATGGCTACACCTTC.

The chain is built from TRBV18 and TRBJ2-3; TRBD1 is a possible D gene (6 bases). The V end was cut by 3 bases, the J end by 3 bases, with 19 bases between. CDR3 length equals 17 residues. CDR1 and CDR2 from the germline V gene are KGHSH and LQKENI. In nucleotides, the CDR3 is TGTGCCAGCTCACCTTTCGGGACAAAGGATTGGACAGATACGCAGTATTTT. This encodes CASSPFGTKDWTDTQYF. Looking up the rest from reference TRBV18 and TRBJ2-3 gives the full variable domain: NAGVMQNPRHLVRRRGQEARLRCSPMKGHSHVYWYRQLPEEGLKFMVYLQKENIIDESGMPKERFSAEFPKEGPSILRIQQVVRGDSAAYFCASSPFGTKDWTDTQYFGPGTRLTVL.

The chain is built from TRBV2 and TRBJ2-5, with D perhaps matching TRBD2 (6 bases). Trimming removed 7 bases at V and 5 bases at J, with 11 bases between. The germline CDR1 and CDR2 sequences are SNHLY and FYNNEI. CDR3 length: 12 residues. The CDR3 DNA is TGTGCCAGCAAGGCGGGACCGGAGACCCAGTACTTC. It is translated as CASKAGPETQYF.

The chain couples TRBV10-3 to TRBJ2-1; D not resolved. Trimming shortened V by 2 bases and J by 6 bases, and 11 bases separated the two germline ends. Germline V CDR1 and CDR2: ENHRY, SYGVKD. This CDR3 is 14 amino acids long. CDR3 amino acids: CAISEAVDGNEQFF. CDR3 coding DNA: TGTGCCATCAGTGAGGCGGTTGACGGCAATGAGCAGTTCTTC.

Only a few counts were recorded for this clonotype. The V call is TRBV3-1, the J call TRBJ2-3, with TRBD2 matching 7 bases. CDR1 and CDR2 from the germline V gene are LGHDT and YNNKEL (reference sequence). V shed 4 bases and J 5 bases; nucleotides not matched to a gene: 12. The CDR3 has 16 amino acids. This CDR3 is CASSPRGRENRDTQYF. CDR3 DNA sequence: TGTGCCAGCAGCCCCAGAGGGCGGGAGAATAGAGATACGCAGTATTTT.

The chain combines TRBV7-2 with TRBJ2-1; TRBD1 matches at 8 bases. The CDR3 is made up of 15 amino acids. Looked up from germline, CDR1 is SGHTA and CDR2 is FQGNSA. After removal of 5 bases from V and 6 bases from J, the junction contained 9 bases not matched to a gene. The CDR3: CASSHGQGPSNEQFF. In nucleotides, the CDR3 is TGTGCCAGCAGCCATGGACAGGGACCATCCAATGAGCAGTTCTTC.

Concerning this clonotype: This may come from a read error, since a much larger clone is one base off. The rearrangement joins TRBV27 to TRBJ2-1; 7 positions agree with TRBD1. The J call may be incorrect, as the DNA end agrees better with TRBJ2-7. This CDR3 has 15 amino acids. The V gene's germline CDR1 is MNHEY and CDR2 SMNVEV (reference sequence). In nucleotides, the CDR3 is TGTGCCAGCACACTGCTGGGACAGCCCTACAATGAGCAGTACTTC. Protein product: CASTLLGQPYNEQYF.

V and J are TRBV29-1 and TRBJ2-5; 7 nucleotides agree with TRBD1. In germline, CDR1 is SQVTM, CDR2 ANQGSEA. The trim removed 6 bases at V and 0 bases at J, leaving 4 bases unmatched. This CDR3 has 13 amino acids. The chain's CDR3 is CSVFGTDQETQYF. In nucleotides, the CDR3 is TGCAGCGTCTTCGGGACAGACCAAGAGACCCAGTACTTC.

This clonotype occurred a few times. The chain carries TRBV10-3 and TRBJ2-7, with a weak D call TRBD2 (6 bases). Germline V gene sequence: CDR1 ENHRY, CDR2 SYGVKD. Trimming stripped 8 bases from V and 0 bases from J, with 14 bases between. The CDR3 loop spans 14 amino acids. The CDR3 DNA follows: TGTGCCATCTCCCTAGCGTCAAGCTCCTACGAGCAGTACTTC. The encoded protein is CAISLASSSYEQYF.

Concerning this clonotype: At one of its ends the junction is not consistent with the germline gene, which may arise from a read error. This chain uses TRBV4-1 with TRBJ2-7; 9 positions agree with TRBD2. Germline V gives CDR1 MGHRA, CDR2 YSYEKL. This CDR3 region has 18 residues. CDR3 nucleotides: TGCGCCAGCAGCCAAGGCTCCTACGCAAGCGGGAGGTCCTGCGAGCAGTACTTC. Protein product: CASSQGSYASGRSCEQYF.

This clonotype came up many times. The chain is built from TRBV29-1 and TRBJ2-3, with unresolved D. V gave up 4 bases and J gave up 2 bases, with 7 bases separating them. Germline lookup yields CDR1 SQVTM and CDR2 ANQGSEA. This CDR3 has 12 amino acids. The DNA of the CDR3 is TGCAGCGTTGGGCTGGCCACAGATACGCAGTATTTT. It specifies CSVGLATDTQYF.

This clonotype has only a few counts. The chain uses TRBV6-6 and TRBJ1-2; 10 bases agree with TRBD1. V lost 6 bases to trimming and J lost 8 bases; unmatched junction nucleotides: 9. The CDR3 runs to 14 residues. Germline lookup yields CDR1 MNHNY and CDR2 SVGAGI (reference sequence). CDR3 sequence reads: CASSPSRDRGGYTF. As DNA, the CDR3 is TGTGCCAGCAGCCCTTCCCGGGACAGGGGAGGCTACACCTTC.

This rearrangement joins TRBV12-3 or TRBV12-4 to TRBJ2-7; D ambiguous. The CDR3 sequence is 16 residues long. V lost 5 bases and J 0 bases, leaving 17 bases between the germline ends. This CDR3 reads CASSRLLFPSSYEQYF. DNA for the CDR3: TGTGCCAGCAGTCGTCTCCTTTTCCCTAGCTCCTACGAGCAGTACTTC.

This chain uses TRBV27 with TRBJ2-3; D remains unclear. V was pared by 8 bases and J by 1 base, with 13 bases between. Germline assignment: CDR1 MNHEY and CDR2 SMNVEV (reference sequence). This CDR3 is built from 14 residues. This CDR3 reads CASGLSLGTDTQYF. CDR3 sequence (DNA): TGTGCCAGCGGGTTGTCGCTTGGCACAGATACGCAGTATTTT.

The chain links TRBV20-1 to TRBJ2-1, with unresolved D. The germline V and J ends were trimmed by 1 base and 8 bases, with 9 bases remaining between them. The CDR3 sequence is 12 residues long. Germline V gene data show CDR1 as DFQATT and CDR2 as SNEGSKA (reference sequence). CDR3: CSARGVGDEQFF. DNA of the CDR3: TGCAGTGCTAGAGGGGTTGGCGATGAGCAGTTCTTC.

The rearrangement joins TRBV6-5 to TRBJ2-4, with 9 bases aligning to TRBD1. Per the germline V gene, CDR1 is MNHEY and CDR2 is SVGAGI. Germline trimming cut 7 bases from V and 4 bases from J; bases unmatched to any gene: 8. CDR3 size: 15 residues. DNA for the CDR3: TGTGCCAGCACCTTAGACAGGGGGACTAAAAACATTCAGTACTTC. Encoded protein: CASTLDRGTKNIQYF.

The chain employs TRBV10-2 and TRBJ1-6; 11 positions match TRBD1. Trimming took 9 bases from V and 9 from J; bases not matched to a gene: 10. The CDR3 has 15 amino acids. From germline, CDR1 is WSHSY and CDR2 SAAADI. Here the CDR3 reads CARTTPGQGASPLHF. The CDR3 DNA reads TGCGCCAGGACTACGCCCGGACAGGGGGCTTCACCCCTCCACTTT.

V is TRBV6-5 and J is TRBJ2-1, with a tentative D call TRBD2 (6 bases). The CDR3 extends over 16 amino acids. The ends were cut back, 4 bases at V and 3 bases at J, with 16 bases in the middle. Germline CDR1 is MNHEY and CDR2 is SVGAGI. The CDR3 DNA reads as TGTGCCAGCAGTTCGTTTTCGGGAGTTTACTACAATGAGCAGTTCTTC. This gives the protein CASSSFSGVYYNEQFF.

This sequence joins TRBV12-3 or TRBV12-4 and TRBJ2-3; TRBD2 is a possible D gene (5 bases). V was clipped by 3 bases and J by 4 bases, with 17 bases between them. This CDR3 comprises 16 residues. CDR3 sequence reads: CASSFRKGLLADTQYF. The CDR3 nucleotides are TGTGCCAGCAGTTTTAGGAAAGGACTCCTCGCAGATACGCAGTATTTT.

This clonotype was seen once. A much larger clone differs by one base, so this may be a read error. J is TRBJ2-1 and V is TRBV11-2; the D is unclear. This CDR3 is 12 amino acids long. Germline V gene sequence: CDR1 SGHAT, CDR2 FQNNGV. CDR3 nucleotides: TGTACCAGCAGCTTATTAAGCAATGAGCAGTTCTTC. It is translated as CTSSLLSNEQFF.

This chain uses TRBV11-3 with TRBJ2-5; 9 bases line up with TRBD2. V shed 1 base, J shed 4 bases, and the junction held 7 bases outside the gene matches. The CDR3 runs 16 residues. Germline CDR1 reads SGHNT; CDR2 reads YENEEA. The CDR3 loop reads CASSLGEAGGPETQYF. In DNA, the CDR3 is TGTGCCAGCAGCTTAGGGGAAGCGGGGGGTCCAGAGACCCAGTACTTC.

A few counts support this clonotype. This sequence joins TRBV20-1 and TRBJ2-1; the D gene is possibly TRBD2 (7 bases). The CDR3 is made up of 12 amino acids. V was clipped by 5 bases and J by 12 bases, with 17 bases between them. Germline values: CDR1 DFQATT, CDR2 SNEGSKA (reference sequence). DNA of the CDR3: TGCAGTGCTCCGGCTGCTGGGGGGGCGCAGTTCTTC. Protein: CSAPAAGGAQFF.

The chain employs TRBV7-2 and TRBJ2-7; perhaps TRBD1 as D (6 bases). The J call may be wrong; the DNA end is better matched by TRBJ2-5. This CDR3 region has 14 residues. Germline V lookup: CDR1 SGHTA, CDR2 FQGNSA. The CDR3 bases are TGTGCCAGCAGCGTAACAGGGAATCGAGTGACCCAGTACTTC. It translates to CASSVTGNRVTQYF.

The chain recombines TRBV5-5 with TRBJ2-5, with D tentatively TRBD1 (5 bases). The germline V and J ends were trimmed by 2 bases and 11 bases, with 16 bases remaining between them. Germline lookup yields CDR1 SGHKS and CDR2 YYEKEE (reference sequence). The CDR3 has 13 residues. CDR3 nucleotide sequence: TGTGCCAGCAGCTTCTATCTGGGGCGAGAGCAGTACTTC. Its translation: CASSFYLGREQYF.

V is TRBV9 and J is TRBJ2-3; 7 nucleotides line up with TRBD2. V dropped 5 bases and J dropped 4; count of bases not matched to a gene: 10. In germline, CDR1 is SGDLS, CDR2 YYNGEE. The CDR3 is made up of 15 amino acids. CDR3 amino acids: CASRREGYGADTQYF. DNA for the CDR3: TGTGCCAGCAGGAGGGAGGGATATGGTGCAGATACGCAGTATTTT.

The J gene is TRBJ2-3, the V gene TRBV12-3 or TRBV12-4; the match to TRBD2 covers 14 bases. This CDR3 is 15 amino acids long. The J segment lost 4 bases and the V segment lost 7 bases, leaving 4 bases of the junction unmatched. This CDR3 reads CASTRLAGGSDTQYF. In nucleotides, the CDR3 is TGTGCCAGCACCCGACTAGCGGGAGGGTCAGATACGCAGTATTTT.

The V gene is TRBV20-1, the J gene TRBJ2-1; D unclear. The CDR3 sequence is 12 residues long. V lost 5 bases, J lost 4 bases, and 9 bases lay in between. CDR1 is DFQATT, CDR2 SNEGSKA, per germline (reference sequence). The CDR3: CSAAALYNEQFF. CDR3 DNA: TGCAGTGCTGCAGCTCTGTACAATGAGCAGTTCTTC.